Sequencing of this TCR beta chain was carried out in a study of cytomegalovirus exposure and HLA in healthy donors. The length of the CDR3 is 15 residues. Germline V gene sequence: CDR1 SGHTA, CDR2 FQGNSA. J lost 2 bases, V lost 5 bases, and 2 bases had no gene match. 60 Vbeta and 13 Jbeta primers were used in PCR. Repertoires were generated with immunoSEQ multiplex PCR, while TCRdb's copy carries only in-frame clones and drops some. Of some 170,000 clones listed, roughly 80% are singletons. With respect to this clone: The sample carries other DNA sequences with the same CDR3.

The TCR was taken from a man aged 45-65 years in good health and CMV-seropositive. The chain joins TRBV7-2 to TRBJ2-7; 14 bases align to TRBD2. Sample: PBMCs. CDR3 sequence (DNA): TGTGCCAGCAGCCTGGGACTAGCGGGGGCCTACGAGCAGTACTTC. It translates to CASSLGLAGAYEQYF.